The following is a TCR beta chain sequence with its context. As yet, its antigen is unknown. The source of the sample is a study of relationships among human T cell subsets. The CDR3 loop spans 15 amino acids. With 4 bases removed from V and 0 bases from J, the gap between germline ends came to 16 bases. CDR1 is GTSNPN and CDR2 is SVGIG in the germline V gene (reference sequence). The T cell receptor alpha and beta CDR3 regions were amplified from mRNA by semiquantitative ARM-PCR. Tagged nested gene-specific primers were used first, then communal superprimers amplified exponentially. TCRdb re-derived calls from the multiplex PCR reads in MiXCR, one entry per CDR3 protein. The sample has about 2,200 distinct CDR3 sequences; about 42% are singletons. Points from the study as a whole: Many CDR3s were shared across Th1, Th2 and regulatory subsets. A CD4+CD8+ double-positive population could not be excluded by bead sorting.

Magnetic beads coated with subset-specific antibodies isolated the T cell subsets. Activated T cells were isolated as CD45RA-RO-CD69+ cells using anti-CD69 microbeads. The sequencing input was activated T cells sorted from blood. Subset in this sample: CD45RA-RO-CD69+ activated T cells. This TCR derives from a man aged 35 to 55 in good health. V is TRBV30 and J is TRBJ2-7, with D maybe TRBD1 (6 bases). CDR3 nucleotides: TGTGCCTGGACCTCTCAGGACAGTAGCTCCTACGAGCAGTACTTC. Its protein product is CAWTSQDSSSYEQYF.